These 6 T cell receptor beta chains were sequenced from one sample in a study of T cell responses to AZD1222 COVID-19 vaccine. The method was immunoSEQ multiplex PCR; TCRdb's version includes in-frame clones alone and lacks a portion of them. The data hold about 110,000 clones, with roughly 90% observed a single time. This sample comprised peripheral blood, obtained 28 days after the second AZD1222 dose. These receptors were obtained from an adult who received the AZD1222 COVID-19 vaccine.

V is TRBV3-1 (or the pseudogene TRBV3-2) and J is TRBJ2-7, with 13 bases aligning to TRBD2. CDR1 LGHDT and CDR2 YNNKEL come from the germline V gene (reference sequence). Trimming took 1 base from V and 2 from J; bases not matched to a gene: 8. The CDR3 is 18 residues long. This CDR3 is CASSQGAWTSGGPYEQYF. The CDR3 bases are TGTGCCAGCAGCCAAGGGGCCTGGACTAGCGGGGGACCCTACGAGCAGTACTTC.

V and J are TRBV6-5 and TRBJ2-1; a possible D gene is TRBD2 (5 bases). Germline V lookup: CDR1 MNHEY, CDR2 SVGAGI. The CDR3 spans 15 residues. V was shortened by 6 bases and J by 1 base, with 13 bases between the two germline ends. CDR3 in DNA: TGTGCCAGCAGACCCCTGAGCGGATCCTACAATGAGCAGTTCTTC. Residues: CASRPLSGSYNEQFF.

This chain links TRBV3-1 (or the pseudogene TRBV3-2) with TRBJ2-3, with 8 bases identical to TRBD2. The ends lost 0 bases at V and 1 base at J; junction bases unmatched: 18. From germline, CDR1 is LGHDT and CDR2 YNNKEL (reference sequence). The CDR3 runs to 21 residues. The DNA for the CDR3 is TGTGCCAGCAGCCAAGATGAGGTAGCGGGGCCCGGCCTGTCGGGCACAGATACGCAGTATTTT. Protein product: CASSQDEVAGPGLSGTDTQYF.

The chain couples TRBV6-2 or TRBV6-3 to TRBJ1-2, with D perhaps matching TRBD1 (5 bases). CDR3 length: 13 residues. Germline V gene data show CDR1 as MNHEY and CDR2 as SVGEGT. With 6 bases removed from V and 4 bases from J, the gap between germline ends came to 12 bases. As DNA, the CDR3 is TGTGCCAGCAGCTTACAGGACTCCTATGGCTACACCTTC. This encodes CASSLQDSYGYTF.

This clone has a handful of counts. The V and J genes are TRBV6-5 and TRBJ1-2; D is undetermined. Per germline, CDR1 MNHEY and CDR2 SVGAGI. There are 13 residues in the CDR3. V was pared by 7 bases and J by 8 bases, with 17 bases between. CDR3 region: CASMASDRRGYTF. Here the CDR3 DNA reads TGTGCCAGCATGGCCAGCGACCGACGGGGCTACACCTTC.

The rearrangement links TRBV5-6 to TRBJ2-7; 8 positions match TRBD2. The CDR3 is made up of 13 amino acids. CDR1 and CDR2 (germline): SGHDT, YYEEEE. V was clipped by 4 bases and J by 5 bases; unmatched bases: 5. The CDR3 spells CASSRGGSDEQYF. The CDR3 DNA reads TGTGCCAGCAGCCGGGGGGGTAGCGACGAGCAGTACTTC. The whole variable domain, filled in from reference TRBV5-6 and TRBJ2-7, reads DAGVTQSPTHLIKTRGQQVTLRCSPKSGHDTVSWYQQALGQGPQFIFQYYEEEERQRGNFPDRFSGHQFPNYSSELNVNALLLGDSALYLCASSRGGSDEQYFGPGTRLTVT.